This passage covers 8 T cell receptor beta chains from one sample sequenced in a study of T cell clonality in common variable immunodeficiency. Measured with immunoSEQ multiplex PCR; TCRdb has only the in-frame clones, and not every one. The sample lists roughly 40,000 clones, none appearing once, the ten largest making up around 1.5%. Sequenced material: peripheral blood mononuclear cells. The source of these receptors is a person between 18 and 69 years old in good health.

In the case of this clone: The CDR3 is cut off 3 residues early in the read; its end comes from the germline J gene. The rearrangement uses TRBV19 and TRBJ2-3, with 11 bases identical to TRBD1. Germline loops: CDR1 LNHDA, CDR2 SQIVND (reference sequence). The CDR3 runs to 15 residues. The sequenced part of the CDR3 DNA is TGTGCCAGTAGTGTGGGACAGGGGGGAACTCAGCCG. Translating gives CASSVGQGGTQP. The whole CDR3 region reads CASSVGQGGTQPQYF.

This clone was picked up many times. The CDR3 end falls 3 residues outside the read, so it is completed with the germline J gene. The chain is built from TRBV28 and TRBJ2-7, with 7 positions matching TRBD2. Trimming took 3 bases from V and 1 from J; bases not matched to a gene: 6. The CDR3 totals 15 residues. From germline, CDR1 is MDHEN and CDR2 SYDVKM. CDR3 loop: CASSLAASGSYEQYF. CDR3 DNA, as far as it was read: TGTGCCAGCAGTTTGGCGGCTAGCGGATCCTACGAG.

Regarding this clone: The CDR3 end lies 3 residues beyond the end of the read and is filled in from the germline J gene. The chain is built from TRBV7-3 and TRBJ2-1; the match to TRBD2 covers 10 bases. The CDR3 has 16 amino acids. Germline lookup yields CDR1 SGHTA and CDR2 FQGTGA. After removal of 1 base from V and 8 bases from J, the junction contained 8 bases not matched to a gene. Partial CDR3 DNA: TGTGCCAGCAGCTTAAGGTCGGCTAGCGGGAGCCATGAG. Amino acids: CASSLRSASGSHE. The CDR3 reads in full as CASSLRSASGSHEQFF.

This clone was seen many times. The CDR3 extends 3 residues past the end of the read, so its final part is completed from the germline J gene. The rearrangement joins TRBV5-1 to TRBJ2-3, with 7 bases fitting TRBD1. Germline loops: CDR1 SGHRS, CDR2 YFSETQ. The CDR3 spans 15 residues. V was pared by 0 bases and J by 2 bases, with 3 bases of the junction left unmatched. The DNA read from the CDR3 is TGCGCCAGCAGCTTGGCGGGGACAGACACAGATACG. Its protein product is CASSLAGTDTDT. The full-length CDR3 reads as CASSLAGTDTDTQYF.

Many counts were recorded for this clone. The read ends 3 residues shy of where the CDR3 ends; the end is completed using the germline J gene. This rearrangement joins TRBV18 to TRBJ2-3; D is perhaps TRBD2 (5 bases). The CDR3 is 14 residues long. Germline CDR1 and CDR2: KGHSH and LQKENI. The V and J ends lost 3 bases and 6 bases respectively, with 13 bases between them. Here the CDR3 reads CASSPLDWRDTQYF. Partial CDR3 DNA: TGTGCCAGCTCACCGTTGGACTGGCGGGATACG.

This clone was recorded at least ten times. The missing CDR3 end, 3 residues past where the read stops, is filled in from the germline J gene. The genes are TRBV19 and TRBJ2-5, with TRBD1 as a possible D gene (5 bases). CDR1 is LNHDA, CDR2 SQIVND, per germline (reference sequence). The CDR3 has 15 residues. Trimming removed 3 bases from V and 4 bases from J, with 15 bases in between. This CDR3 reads CASSMAGIVRETQYF. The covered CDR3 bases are TGTGCCAGTAGTATGGCAGGGATCGTTCGAGAGACC.

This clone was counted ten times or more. CDR3 bases read: TGTGCCAGTAGTATCCGACAGAGTATAACGGAGACC. It translates to CASSIRQSITET. The entire CDR3 protein is CASSIRQSITETQYF. V usage is TRBV19 and J usage is TRBJ2-5; D is perhaps TRBD1 (5 bases). The sequence runs out 3 residues before the end of the CDR3; the remainder is reconstructed from the germline J gene. The CDR3 has 15 amino acids. The germline V and J ends were trimmed by 3 bases and 5 bases, with 16 bases remaining between them. Germline V gene data show CDR1 as LNHDA and CDR2 as SQIVND (reference sequence).

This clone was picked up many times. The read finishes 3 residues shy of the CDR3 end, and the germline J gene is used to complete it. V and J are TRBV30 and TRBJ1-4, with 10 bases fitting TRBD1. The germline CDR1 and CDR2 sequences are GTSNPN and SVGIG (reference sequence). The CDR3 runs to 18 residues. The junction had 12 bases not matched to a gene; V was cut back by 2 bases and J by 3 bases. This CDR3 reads CAWSKRDRGIRANEKLFF. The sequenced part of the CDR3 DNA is TGTGCCTGGAGTAAGCGGGACAGGGGAATCCGGGCTAATGAAAAA.